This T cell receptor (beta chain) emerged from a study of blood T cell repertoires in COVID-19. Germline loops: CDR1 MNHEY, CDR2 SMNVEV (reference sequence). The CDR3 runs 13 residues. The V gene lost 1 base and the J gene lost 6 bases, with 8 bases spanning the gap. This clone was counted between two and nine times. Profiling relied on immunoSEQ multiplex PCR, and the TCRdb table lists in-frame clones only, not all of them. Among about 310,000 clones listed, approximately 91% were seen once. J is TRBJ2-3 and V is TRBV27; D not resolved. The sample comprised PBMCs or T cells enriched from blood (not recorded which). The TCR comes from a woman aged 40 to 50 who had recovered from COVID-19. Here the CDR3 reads CASSLFWRDTQYF. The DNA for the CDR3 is TGTGCCAGCAGTTTATTTTGGCGGGATACGCAGTATTTT.